This T cell receptor beta chain is drawn from a study of CD8 T cells in ankylosing spondylitis. Trimming removed 2 bases at V and 10 bases at J, with 22 bases between. Germline lookup yields CDR1 MNHEY and CDR2 SVGAGI. This CDR3 comprises 16 residues. Quantitative molecular-barcoded 5'-RACE generated the TCR beta libraries. Using its own MiXCR run on the 5' RACE reads, TCRdb lists one record per CDR3 protein. There are 200,000 or so distinct CDR3 sequences in the sample; about 20% occur only once, and 4.3% lies in the top ten. This clonotype was counted many times. The sequenced material came from blood, either unsorted or a sorted T cell fraction (not recorded which). This clonotype was sampled from a male donor between 5 and 35 years old with ankylosing spondylitis or in good health (not recorded which). V gene TRBV6-5 combines with J gene TRBJ2-3; D unresolved. The CDR3 loop is CASSYPLSSSPSAQYF. The CDR3, as DNA: TGTGCCAGCAGTTACCCTCTCTCTTCATCCCCCTCTGCGCAGTATTTT.